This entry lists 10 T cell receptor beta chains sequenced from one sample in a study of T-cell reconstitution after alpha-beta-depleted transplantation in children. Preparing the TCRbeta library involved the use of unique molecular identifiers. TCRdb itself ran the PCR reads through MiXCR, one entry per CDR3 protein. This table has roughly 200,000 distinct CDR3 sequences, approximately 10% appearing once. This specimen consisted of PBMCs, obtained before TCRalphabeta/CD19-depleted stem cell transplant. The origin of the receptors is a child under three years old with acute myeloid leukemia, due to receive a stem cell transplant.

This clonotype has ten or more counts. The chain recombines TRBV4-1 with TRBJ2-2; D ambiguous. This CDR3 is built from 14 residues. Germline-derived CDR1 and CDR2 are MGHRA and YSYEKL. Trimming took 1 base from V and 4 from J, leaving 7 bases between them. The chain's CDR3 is CASSQVSRTGELFF. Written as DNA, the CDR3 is TGCGCCAGCAGCCAAGTTAGTCGCACCGGGGAGCTGTTTTTT.

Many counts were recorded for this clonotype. CDR3 bases: TGCGCCAGCAGCCCGGACAGGGCCACTTACAATGAGCAGTTCTTC. Encoded protein: CASSPDRATYNEQFF. This sequence joins TRBV5-1 and TRBJ2-1; TRBD1 agrees at 8 bases. The CDR3 sequence is 15 residues long. CDR1 is SGHRS and CDR2 is YFSETQ in the germline V gene. V gave up 4 bases and J gave up 4 bases; unmatched junction bases: 7.

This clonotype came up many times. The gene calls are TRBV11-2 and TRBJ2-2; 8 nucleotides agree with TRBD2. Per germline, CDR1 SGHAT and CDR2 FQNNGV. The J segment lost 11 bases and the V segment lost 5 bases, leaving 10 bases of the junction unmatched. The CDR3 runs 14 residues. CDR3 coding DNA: TGTGCCAGCAGCAAGGGTTCGGGAGGGTCAGAGCTGTTTTTT. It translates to CASSKGSGGSELFF.

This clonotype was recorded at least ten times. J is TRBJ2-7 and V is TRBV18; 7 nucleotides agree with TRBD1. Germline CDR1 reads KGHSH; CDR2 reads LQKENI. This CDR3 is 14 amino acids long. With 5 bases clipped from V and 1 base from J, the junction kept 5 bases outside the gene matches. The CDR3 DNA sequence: TGTGCCAGCTCAGACCCGGGACAGTCCTACGAGCAGTACTTC. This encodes CASSDPGQSYEQYF.

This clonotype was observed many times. CDR3 sequence: CASSSTVSTEAFF. DNA for the CDR3: TGCGCCAGCAGCTCGACCGTTTCCACTGAAGCTTTCTTT. The V call is TRBV5-1, the J call TRBJ1-1; the D is unclear. The V gene's germline CDR1 is SGHRS and CDR2 YFSETQ. V was pared by 3 bases and J by 4 bases, with 10 bases between. The length of the CDR3 is 13 residues.

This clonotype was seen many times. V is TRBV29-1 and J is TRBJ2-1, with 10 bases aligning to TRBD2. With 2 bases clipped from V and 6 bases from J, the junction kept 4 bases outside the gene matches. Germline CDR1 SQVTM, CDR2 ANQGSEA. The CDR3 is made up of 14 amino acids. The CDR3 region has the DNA TGCAGCGTTGAATTCAGCGGGAGGGCCAATGAGCAGTTCTTC. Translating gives CSVEFSGRANEQFF.

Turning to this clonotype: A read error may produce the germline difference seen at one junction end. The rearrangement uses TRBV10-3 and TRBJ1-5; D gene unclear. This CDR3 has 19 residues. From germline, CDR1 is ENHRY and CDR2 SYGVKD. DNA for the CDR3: TGTGCCCTCAGTTTTGAGAAAGAGGGATGGAGGGCGGACAATCAGCCCCAGCATTTT. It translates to CALSFEKEGWRADNQPQHF.

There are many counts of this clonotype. DNA of the CDR3: TGTGCCAGCAGCTTAGCCCGGACAGCCTCTAACTATGGCTACACCTTC. It codes for CASSLARTASNYGYTF. The gene calls are TRBV7-8 and TRBJ1-2; D possibly corresponds to TRBD1 (6 bases). The germline gives CDR1 SGHVS, CDR2 FQNEAQ. CDR3 length: 16 amino acids. V lost 0 bases and J lost 0, with 11 bases in between.

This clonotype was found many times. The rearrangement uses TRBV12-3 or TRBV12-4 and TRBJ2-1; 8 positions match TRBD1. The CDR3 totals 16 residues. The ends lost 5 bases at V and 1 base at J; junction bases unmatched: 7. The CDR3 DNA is TGTGCCAGCAGTCGACAGGGGCCCTTATCCTACAATGAGCAGTTCTTC. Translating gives CASSRQGPLSYNEQFF.

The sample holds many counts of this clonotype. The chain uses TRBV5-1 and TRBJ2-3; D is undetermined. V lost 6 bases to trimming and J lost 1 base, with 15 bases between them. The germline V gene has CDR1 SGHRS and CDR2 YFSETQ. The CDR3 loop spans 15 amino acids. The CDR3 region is CASTPNGYGTDTQYF. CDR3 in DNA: TGCGCCAGCACCCCGAACGGGTACGGCACAGATACGCAGTATTTT.